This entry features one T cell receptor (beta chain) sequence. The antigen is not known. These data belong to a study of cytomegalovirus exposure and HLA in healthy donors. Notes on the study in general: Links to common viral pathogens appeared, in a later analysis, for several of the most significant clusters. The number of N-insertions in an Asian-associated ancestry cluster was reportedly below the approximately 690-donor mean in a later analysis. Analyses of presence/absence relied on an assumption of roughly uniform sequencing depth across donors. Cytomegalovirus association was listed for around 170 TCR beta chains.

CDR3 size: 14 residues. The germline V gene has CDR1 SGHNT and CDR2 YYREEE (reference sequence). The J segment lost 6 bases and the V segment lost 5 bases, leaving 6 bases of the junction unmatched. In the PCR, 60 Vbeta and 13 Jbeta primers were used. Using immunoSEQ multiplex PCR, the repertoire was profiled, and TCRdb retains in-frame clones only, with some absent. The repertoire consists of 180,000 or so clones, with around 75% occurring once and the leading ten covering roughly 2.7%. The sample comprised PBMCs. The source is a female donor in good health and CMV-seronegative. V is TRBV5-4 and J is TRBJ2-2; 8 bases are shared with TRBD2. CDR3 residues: CASSSTSASGELFF. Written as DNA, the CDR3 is TGTGCCAGCAGTTCGACTAGCGCCTCCGGGGAGCTGTTTTTT.